One sample yielded the 20 T cell receptor beta chains listed below, sequenced in a study of T cell repertoires in cytomegalovirus infection. In TCRdb, the reads were re-called with MiXCR into one record per CDR3 protein. The table has just over 300,000 distinct CDR3 sequences, roughly 17% seen once. The source material was PBMCs. All receptors come from a human donor in good health (CMV status not recorded). Some clones in this sample may be carry-over from other donors' samples.

This clonotype was recorded a few times. The chain uses TRBV15 and TRBJ2-1; 11 bases align to TRBD1. The J segment lost 7 bases and the V segment lost 0 bases, leaving 8 bases of the junction unmatched. Per germline, CDR1 LNHNV and CDR2 YYDKDF (reference sequence). This CDR3 region has 17 residues. CDR3 protein: CATSRDPPGQGANEQFF. The CDR3 region has the DNA TGTGCCACCAGCAGAGACCCGCCCGGACAGGGGGCTAATGAGCAGTTCTTC.

The rearrangement uses TRBV4-1 and TRBJ2-2; 9 bases are shared with TRBD2. Germline loops: CDR1 MGHRA, CDR2 YSYEKL. The J segment lost 6 bases and the V segment lost 4 bases, leaving 9 bases of the junction unmatched. The CDR3 runs to 16 residues. The CDR3 region has the DNA TGCGCCAGCAGCCCCCTGGGGGCGGGGGGGCCCGGGGAGCTGTTTTTT. Amino acids: CASSPLGAGGPGELFF.

The DNA for the CDR3 is TGTGCCAGCAGCGACTTTGTGATGTGGAGCGGGAGTTACGAGCAGTACTTC. It yields the protein CASSDFVMWSGSYEQYF. The gene calls are TRBV7-9 and TRBJ2-7; 8 positions agree with TRBD2. J gave up 4 bases and V 5 bases, and 16 bases lay outside the gene matches. CDR3 size: 17 residues. The V gene's germline CDR1 is SEHNR and CDR2 FQNEAQ (reference sequence).

The chain has TRBV6-6 and TRBJ1-5, with D maybe TRBD1 (6 bases). Germline V gives CDR1 MNHNY, CDR2 SVGAGI (reference sequence). The CDR3 has 13 amino acids. The germline V and J ends were trimmed by 11 bases and 7 bases, with 18 bases remaining between them. The CDR3 nucleotides read TGTGCCTCACAGAGGGAGGGGGAGCAGCCCCAGCATTTT. Protein: CASQREGEQPQHF.

J is TRBJ1-4 and V is TRBV6-1; D gene unclear. This CDR3 is 16 amino acids long. Germline V gives CDR1 MNHNS, CDR2 SASEGT. V was clipped by 5 bases and J by 8 bases, with 21 bases between them. CDR3: CASSPIRGSGGEKLFF. CDR3 bases: TGTGCCAGCAGTCCCATCCGGGGTTCGGGAGGAGAAAAACTGTTTTTT.

This clonotype was detected ten times or more. This rearrangement joins TRBV7-2 to TRBJ1-1; TRBD1 matches at 11 bases. The CDR3 is 14 residues long. Per the germline V gene, CDR1 is SGHTA and CDR2 is FQGNSA. V shed 4 bases, J shed 7 bases, and the junction held 5 bases outside the gene matches. In DNA form, the CDR3 reads TGTGCCAGCAGCTGGGGGGGACAGGGGGGTGAAGCTTTCTTT. Protein sequence: CASSWGGQGGEAFF. Based on the CDR3 plus reference TRBV7-2 and TRBJ1-1, the full variable domain is GAGVSQSPSNKVTEKGKDVELRCDPISGHTALYWYRQSLGQGLEFLIYFQGNSAPDKSGLPSDRFSAERTGGSVSTLTIQRTQQEDSAVYLCASSWGGQGGEAFFGQGTRLTVV.

This clonotype was recorded at least ten times. The genes are TRBV5-6 and TRBJ1-1; weak D call: TRBD1 (5 bases). The CDR3 is made up of 14 amino acids. Germline CDR1 and CDR2: SGHDT and YYEEEE. Trimming left V 6 bases short and J 3 bases short, with 15 bases between. The CDR3 reads CASNGGARDTEAFF. The DNA for the CDR3 is TGTGCCAGCAATGGAGGGGCGCGGGACACTGAAGCTTTCTTT.

This clonotype was found many times. The genes are TRBV7-9 and TRBJ2-7; D may match TRBD1 or TRBD2 (5 bases each). This CDR3 region has 15 residues. V was clipped by 3 bases and J by 0 bases, with 12 bases between them. Germline-derived CDR1 and CDR2 are SEHNR and FQNEAQ (reference sequence). The CDR3 loop is CASSFGDVGSYEQYF. In nucleotides, the CDR3 is TGTGCCAGCAGCTTTGGGGACGTCGGCTCCTACGAGCAGTACTTC.

This clonotype came up a few times. The V call is TRBV28, the J call TRBJ1-1, with 7 bases that match TRBD1. The CDR3 extends over 15 amino acids. Germline lookup yields CDR1 MDHEN and CDR2 SYDVKM. J was trimmed by 5 bases and V by 5 bases; bases with no gene match: 11. CDR3 amino acids: CASSPDRQGWTEAFF. CDR3 nucleotide sequence: TGTGCCAGCAGTCCCGATCGACAGGGTTGGACTGAAGCTTTCTTT.

This rearrangement joins TRBV9 to TRBJ2-6; 9 bases line up with TRBD1. CDR3 length equals 18 residues. The junction had 8 bases not matched to a gene; V was cut back by 2 bases and J by 2 bases. Germline V CDR1 and CDR2: SGDLS, YYNGEE. CDR3 in amino acids: CASSVAGTGSPGANVLTF. DNA for the CDR3: TGTGCCAGCAGCGTCGCCGGGACAGGGAGTCCTGGGGCCAACGTCCTGACTTTC.

In its sample, this clonotype was seen a few times. The chain combines TRBV7-9 with TRBJ1-3, with TRBD1 matching over 7 bases. The CDR3 has 11 amino acids. V lost 7 bases to trimming and J lost 8 bases; unmatched junction nucleotides: 2. Per the germline V gene, CDR1 is SEHNR and CDR2 is FQNEAQ (reference sequence). The CDR3 sequence is CASTRGDTIYF. The CDR3 region has the DNA TGTGCCAGCACCAGGGGGGACACCATATATTTT.

The chain employs TRBV18 and TRBJ1-6, with D possibly TRBD1 on 6 matching bases. V lost 3 bases, J lost 7 bases, and 13 bases lay in between. This CDR3 spans 15 amino acids. Germline V lookup: CDR1 KGHSH, CDR2 LQKENI. The CDR3 spells CASSPTRTENSPLHF. The DNA of the CDR3 is TGTGCCAGCTCACCTACAAGGACAGAGAATTCACCCCTCCACTTT.

This clonotype was found a few times. The V call is TRBV6-5, the J call TRBJ1-2, with TRBD1 matching 10 bases. Germline CDR1 is MNHEY and CDR2 is SVGAGI. The length of the CDR3 is 14 residues. Trimming took 5 bases from V and 3 from J; bases not matched to a gene: 3. Here the CDR3 DNA reads TGTGCCAGCAGTAGGGACAGGGGATACTATGGCTACACCTTC. Translating it yields CASSRDRGYYGYTF.

This clonotype was picked up a small number of times. This chain links TRBV20-1 with TRBJ1-1; D possibly corresponds to TRBD1 (5 bases). The CDR3 extends over 11 amino acids. Germline CDR1 is DFQATT and CDR2 is SNEGSKA (reference sequence). CDR3 loop: CRAGSHTEAFF. The CDR3 nucleotides read TGCAGGGCAGGGTCCCACACTGAAGCTTTCTTT.

The chain joins TRBV6-1 to TRBJ1-4; no reliable D call. Between the trimmed V and J ends, which lost 5 bases and 8 bases, there was a span of 18 bases. CDR1 and CDR2 (germline): MNHNS, SASEGT. The CDR3 totals 15 residues. The CDR3 here is CASSQDTSEREKLFF. The CDR3, as DNA: TGTGCCAGCAGTCAAGACACTTCTGAAAGGGAAAAACTGTTTTTT.

This clonotype was seen only a few times. The chain employs TRBV4-1 and TRBJ2-5; D tentatively fits TRBD1 or TRBD2 (6 bases each). Per germline, CDR1 MGHRA and CDR2 YSYEKL. The CDR3 is made up of 20 amino acids. Trimming pared 0 bases from V and 0 bases from J, leaving 23 bases between. The CDR3 loop is CASSQDRGQGLGGYQETQYF. The CDR3 region has the DNA TGCGCCAGCAGCCAAGATCGAGGCCAGGGTTTAGGGGGGTACCAAGAGACCCAGTACTTC.

The V gene is TRBV24-1, the J gene TRBJ1-4, with 7 bases identical to TRBD1. Germline CDR1 reads KGHDR; CDR2 reads SFDVKD. This CDR3 has 16 residues. The V gene end was trimmed by 4 bases and the J gene end by 4 bases; junction bases not matched to a gene: 8. CDR3 region: CATSDAGTADNEKLFF. The DNA of the CDR3 is TGTGCCACCAGTGACGCCGGGACAGCCGATAATGAAAAACTGTTTTTT.

This clonotype was recorded many times. The chain combines TRBV10-3 with TRBJ1-2; D call uncertain. Germline V gene data show CDR1 as ENHRY and CDR2 as SYGVKD. With 2 bases removed from V and 0 bases from J, the gap between germline ends came to 4 bases. This CDR3 region has 13 residues. In nucleotides, the CDR3 is TGTGCCATCAGTGAGACAGCTAACTATGGCTACACCTTC. The encoded protein is CAISETANYGYTF.

This clonotype was seen repeatedly, ten times or more. This chain uses TRBV7-2 with TRBJ2-5, with 15 positions matching TRBD2. V lost 1 base and J lost 4; bases outside the gene matches: 7. This CDR3 spans 18 amino acids. Germline V gives CDR1 SGHTA, CDR2 FQGNSA. The CDR3 coding sequence is TGTGCCAGCAGCTTAGGGGGACTAGCGGGGGGCCTCGGAGAGACCCAGTACTTC. This translates into CASSLGGLAGGLGETQYF.

In DNA, the CDR3 is TGTGCCAGCTCACCAGATGGGCGGACCCAGTACTTC. Its protein product is CASSPDGRTQYF. The V call is TRBV18, the J call TRBJ2-5; D is ambiguous. V lost 2 bases to trimming and J lost 7 bases, with 8 bases between them. Germline loops: CDR1 KGHSH, CDR2 LQKENI. The CDR3 totals 12 residues. Using reference TRBV18 and TRBJ2-5 for the parts outside the CDR3, the full variable domain is NAGVMQNPRHLVRRRGQEARLRCSPMKGHSHVYWYRQLPEEGLKFMVYLQKENIIDESGMPKERFSAEFPKEGPSILRIQQVVRGDSAAYFCASSPDGRTQYFGPGTRLLVL.